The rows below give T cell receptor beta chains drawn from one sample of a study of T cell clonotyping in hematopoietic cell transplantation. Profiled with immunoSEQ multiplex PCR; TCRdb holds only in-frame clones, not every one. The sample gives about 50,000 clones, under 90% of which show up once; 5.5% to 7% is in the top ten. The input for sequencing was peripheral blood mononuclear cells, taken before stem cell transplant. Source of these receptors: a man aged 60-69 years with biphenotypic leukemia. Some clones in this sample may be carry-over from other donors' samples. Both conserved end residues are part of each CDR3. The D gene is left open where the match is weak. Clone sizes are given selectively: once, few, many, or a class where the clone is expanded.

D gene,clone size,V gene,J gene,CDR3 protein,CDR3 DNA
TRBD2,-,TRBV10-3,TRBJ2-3,CAISIQRDTDTQYF,TGTGCCATCAGTATCCAGCGGGACACAGATACGCAGTATTTT
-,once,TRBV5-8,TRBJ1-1,CASSLGGTYEEVAFF,TGTGCCAGCAGCTTGGGTGGGACATATGAGGAAGTGGCTTTCTTT
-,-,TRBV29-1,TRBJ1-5,CSVAQMGQPQHF,TGCAGCGTTGCGCAGATGGGTCAGCCCCAGCATTTT
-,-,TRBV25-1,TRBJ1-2,CASSDDPAYYGYTF,TGTGCCAGCAGTGATGATCCAGCCTACTATGGCTACACCTTC
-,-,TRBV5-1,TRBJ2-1,CASSLGQTHNEQFF,TGCGCCAGCAGCTTGGGACAGACCCACAATGAGCAGTTCTTC
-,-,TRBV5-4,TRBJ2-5,CASSFRGQETQYF,TGTGCCAGCAGCTTCAGGGGCCAAGAGACCCAGTACTTC
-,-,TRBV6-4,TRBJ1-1,CASKPGRLNTEAFF,TGTGCCAGCAAGCCCGGCCGGTTGAACACTGAAGCTTTCTTT
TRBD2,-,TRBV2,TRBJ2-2,CASSEVRLAALITGELFF,TGTGCCAGCAGTGAAGTAAGGCTAGCGGCCCTCATTACCGGGGAGCTGTTTTTT
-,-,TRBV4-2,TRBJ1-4,CASSQEGAATNEKLFF,TGTGCCAGCAGCCAAGAAGGGGCAGCAACTAATGAAAAACTGTTTTTT
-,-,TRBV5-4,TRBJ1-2,CASSSGYLTGLTNYGYTF,TGTGCCAGCAGCTCGGGATACCTTACAGGACTTACTAACTATGGCTACACCTTC
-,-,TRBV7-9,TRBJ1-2,CASSERGWAGTAYGYTF,TGTGCCAGCAGCGAGAGGGGGTGGGCAGGGACGGCCTATGGCTACACCTTC
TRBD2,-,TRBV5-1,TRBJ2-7,CASSLIGTSSYEQYF,TGCGCCAGCAGCTTGATCGGGACTAGCTCCTACGAGCAGTACTTC
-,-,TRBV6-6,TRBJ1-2,CASSPTTANYGYTF,TGTGCCAGCAGTCCAACTACAGCTAACTATGGCTACACCTTC
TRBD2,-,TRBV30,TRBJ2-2,CAWSVELAGENTGELFF,TGTGCCTGGAGTGTTGAACTAGCGGGTGAGAACACCGGGGAGCTGTTTTTT
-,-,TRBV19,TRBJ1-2,CASSMLDPYGYTF,TGTGCCAGTAGTATGTTGGATCCCTATGGCTACACCTTC
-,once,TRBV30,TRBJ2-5,CAWSDSGRAGETQYF,TGTGCCTGGAGCGATAGCGGCCGGGCGGGAGAGACCCAGTACTTC
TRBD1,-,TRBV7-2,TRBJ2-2,CASSTRTGGGTGELFF,TGTGCCAGCAGCACCCGTACAGGGGGAGGAACCGGGGAGCTGTTTTTT
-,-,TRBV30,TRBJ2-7,CAWSQDSEQYF,TGTGCCTGGAGTCAAGACAGCGAGCAGTACTTC
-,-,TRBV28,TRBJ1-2,CAIDWGAGSGYGYTF,TGTGCCATCGATTGGGGGGCAGGGAGCGGCTATGGCTACACCTTC
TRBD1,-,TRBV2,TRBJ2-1,CARGTASSYNEQFF,TGTGCCAGAGGGACAGCCAGCTCCTACAATGAGCAGTTCTTC
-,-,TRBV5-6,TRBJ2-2,CASSWPRAGRTGELFF,TGTGCCAGCAGCTGGCCCCGGGCAGGGCGGACCGGGGAGCTGTTTTTT
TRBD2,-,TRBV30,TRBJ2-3,CAWSPLAGPDTQYF,TGTGCCTGGAGTCCACTAGCGGGACCAGATACGCAGTATTTT
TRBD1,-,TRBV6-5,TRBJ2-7,CATTGGRTYEQYF,TGTGCCACTACAGGGGGTAGGACCTACGAGCAGTACTTC
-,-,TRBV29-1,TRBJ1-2,CSVQGSGYTF,TGCAGCGTCCAAGGGTCTGGCTACACCTTC
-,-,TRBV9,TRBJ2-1,CASSVEGFSRNEQFF,TGTGCCAGCAGCGTAGAGGGGTTTTCCCGGAATGAGCAGTTCTTC
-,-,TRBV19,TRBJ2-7,CASSIGQAESSYEQYF,TGTGCCAGTAGTATAGGCCAAGCGGAAAGCTCCTACGAGCAGTACTTC
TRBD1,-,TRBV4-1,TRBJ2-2,CASSDTGGLSGELFF,TGCGCCAGCAGCGACACAGGGGGCTTATCCGGGGAGCTGTTTTTT
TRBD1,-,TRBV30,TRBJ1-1,CAWSVTGAPEAFF,TGTGCCTGGAGTGTAACAGGGGCGCCTGAAGCTTTCTTT
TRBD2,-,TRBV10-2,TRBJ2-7,CASSVALLAGVQYEQYF,TGCGCCAGCAGTGTCGCCCTTCTAGCGGGAGTACAGTACGAGCAGTACTTC
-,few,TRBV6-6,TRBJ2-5,CASSDGFRETQYF,TGTGCCAGCAGTGACGGGTTTCGAGAGACCCAGTACTTC
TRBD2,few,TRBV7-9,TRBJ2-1,CASSSRASGGTPDNEQFF,TGTGCCAGCAGCTCACGCGCATCGGGGGGGACACCAGACAATGAGCAGTTCTTC
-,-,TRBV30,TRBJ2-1,CAWRTRRGYNEQFF,TGTGCCTGGAGGACTAGAAGGGGGTACAATGAGCAGTTCTTC
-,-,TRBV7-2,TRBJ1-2,CASSQFGGQYGYTF,TGTGCCAGCAGCCAGTTCGGGGGGCAGTATGGCTACACCTTC
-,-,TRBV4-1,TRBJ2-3,CASSQVKAAISDTQYF,TGCGCCAGCAGCCAAGTCAAAGCGGCTATCTCAGATACGCAGTATTTT
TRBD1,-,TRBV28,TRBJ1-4,CASSSGTGDEKLFF,TGTGCCAGCAGTTCGGGGACAGGGGACGAAAAACTGTTTTTT
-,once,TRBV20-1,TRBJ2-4,CSAGRSNIQYF,TGCAGTGCTGGCCGCTCAAACATTCAGTACTTC
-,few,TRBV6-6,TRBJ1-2,CASSYRGGGYTF,TGTGCCAGCAGTTACAGGGGTGGAGGCTACACCTTC
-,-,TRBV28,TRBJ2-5,CASSLEGVETQYF,TGTGCCAGCAGTTTAGAGGGAGTAGAGACCCAGTACTTC
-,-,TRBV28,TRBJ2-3,CASSTSTDTQYF,TGTGCCAGCTCTACTAGCACAGATACGCAGTATTTT
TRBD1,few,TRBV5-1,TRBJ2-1,CASSNRDRGYNEQFF,TGCGCCAGCAGCAACCGGGACAGGGGGTACAATGAGCAGTTCTTC
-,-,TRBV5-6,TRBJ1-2,CASSFTGNYGYTF,TGTGCCAGCAGCTTTACAGGGAACTATGGCTACACCTTC
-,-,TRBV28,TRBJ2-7,CASSFSGSGWEQYF,TGTGCCAGCAGTTTTTCCGGGAGTGGGTGGGAGCAGTACTTC
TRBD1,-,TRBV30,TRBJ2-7,CAWSVFGTGEYEQYF,TGTGCCTGGAGTGTATTTGGGACAGGGGAGTACGAGCAGTACTTC
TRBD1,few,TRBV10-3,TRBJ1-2,CAISHTTTGGNYGYTF,TGTGCCATCAGCCACACGACGACAGGGGGCAACTATGGCTACACCTTC
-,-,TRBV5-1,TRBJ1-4,CASSLMTDEKLFF,TGCGCCAGCAGCTTGATGACCGATGAAAAACTGTTTTTT
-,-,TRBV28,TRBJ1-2,CASSTGGGGYTF,TGTGCCAGCAGCACCGGAGGGGGTGGGTACACCTTC
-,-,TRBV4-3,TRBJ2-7,CASSQDGEYEQYF,TGCGCCAGCAGCCAAGATGGAGAGTACGAGCAGTACTTC
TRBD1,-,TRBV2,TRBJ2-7,CASNKDRDYEQYF,TGTGCCAGCAACAAAGACAGGGATTACGAGCAGTACTTC
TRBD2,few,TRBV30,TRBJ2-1,CAWGGTTREQFF,TGTGCCTGGGGCGGGACTACGCGTGAGCAGTTCTTC
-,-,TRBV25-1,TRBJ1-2,CASSEPDEAYGYTF,TGTGCCAGCAGTGAGCCGGACGAAGCATATGGCTACACCTTC
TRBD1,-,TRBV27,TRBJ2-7,CASSTGQGGEQYF,TGTGCCAGCAGTACGGGACAGGGAGGCGAGCAGTACTTC